Detailed here is one T cell receptor beta chain. What this receptor recognizes is not known. The record has no base qualities; no much larger clone is one base away. The method was PCR. The sequencer was an Illumina HiSeq 2500. Molecular barcoding was employed in the preparation of TCR libraries, with unique molecular identifiers being used to normalize TCRbeta repertoire quantification. TCRdb passed the public sequencing reads through fastp at Q25 and MiXCR, retaining productive beta sequences. All rows with the same CDR3 protein become a single entry with the most common DNA and genes. The sample includes about 610,000 distinct CDR3 sequences, with over 9.5% observed a single time. Together, the top ten hold about 4% of the sample. The CDR3 numbers 15 residues from cysteine through phenylalanine. The sequence is cut down to CDR3 DNA, 45 bases in frame from base 1. The CDR1 and CDR2 encoded by the germline V gene are LGHNA and YSLEER. V and J lose 0 bases and 2 bases, and a span of 8 bases separates them.

These data originate in a study of T-cell reconstitution after alpha-beta-depleted transplantation in children (dated by TCRdb to between 2015 and 2016). Broadly, across the study: Using TCR repertoire profiling, the study quantitatively followed how T-cell immune reconstitution unfolded in children after TCRalphabeta/CD19-depleted allogeneic hematopoietic cell transplantation.

This sequence uses TRBV4-3 and TRBJ2-1, and TRBD2 may be the D gene, going by 5 matching bases. The source is a human donor who donated a stem cell graft to a child with acute myeloid leukemia. Here the sequenced sample was PBMCs from the stem cell graft donor, taken from the stem cell graft. The nucleotide sequence reads TGCGCCAGCAGCCAAGACCGGGATACCTACAATGAGCAGTTCTTC. It translates to CASSQDRDTYNEQFF.